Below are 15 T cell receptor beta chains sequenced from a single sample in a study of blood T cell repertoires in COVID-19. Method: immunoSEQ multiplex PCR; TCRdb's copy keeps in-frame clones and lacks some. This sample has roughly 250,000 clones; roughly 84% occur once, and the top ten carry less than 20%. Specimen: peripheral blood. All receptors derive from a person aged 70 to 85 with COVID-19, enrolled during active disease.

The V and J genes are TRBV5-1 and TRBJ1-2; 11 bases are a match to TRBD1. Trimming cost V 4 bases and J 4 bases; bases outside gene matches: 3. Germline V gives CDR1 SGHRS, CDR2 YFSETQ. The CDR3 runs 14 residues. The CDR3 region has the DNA TGCGCCAGCAGCGTGGGACAGGGGGGCTATGGCTACACCTTC. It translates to CASSVGQGGYGYTF.

The CDR3 is CASSVGTDLEAFF. The CDR3 DNA is TGCGCCAGCAGCGTCGGGACAGATCTTGAAGCTTTCTTT. The rearrangement joins TRBV5-1 to TRBJ1-1; TRBD1 agrees at 7 bases. This CDR3 is 13 amino acids long. CDR1 and CDR2 (germline): SGHRS, YFSETQ. The V gene end was trimmed by 4 bases and the J gene end by 7 bases; junction bases not matched to a gene: 7.

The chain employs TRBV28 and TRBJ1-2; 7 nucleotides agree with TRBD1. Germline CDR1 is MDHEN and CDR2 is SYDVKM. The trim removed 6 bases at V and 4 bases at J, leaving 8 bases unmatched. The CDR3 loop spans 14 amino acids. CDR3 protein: CASRYTGATYGYTF. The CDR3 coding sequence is TGTGCCAGCAGGTACACAGGGGCCACCTATGGCTACACCTTC.

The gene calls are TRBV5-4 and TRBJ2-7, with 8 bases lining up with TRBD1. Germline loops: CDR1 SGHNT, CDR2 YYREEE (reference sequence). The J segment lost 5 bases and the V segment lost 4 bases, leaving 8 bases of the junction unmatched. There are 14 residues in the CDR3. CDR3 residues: CASSRKTGEDEQYF. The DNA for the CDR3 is TGTGCCAGCAGCAGGAAGACAGGGGAGGACGAGCAGTACTTC.

This chain's CDR3 is CASSFLRDTKRGNTIYF. The CDR3 DNA is TGTGCCAGCAGCTTCCTAAGGGACACGAAGCGGGGAAACACCATATATTTT. This rearrangement joins TRBV7-9 to TRBJ1-3; a weak D match, TRBD1 (6 bases). The V gene's germline CDR1 is SEHNR and CDR2 FQNEAQ (reference sequence). The CDR3 runs 17 residues. Trimming removed 3 bases at V and 4 bases at J, with 19 bases between.

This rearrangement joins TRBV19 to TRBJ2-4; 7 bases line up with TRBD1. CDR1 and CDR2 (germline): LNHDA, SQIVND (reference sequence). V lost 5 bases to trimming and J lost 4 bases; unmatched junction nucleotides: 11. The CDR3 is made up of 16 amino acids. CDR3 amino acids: CASSEGGFNQKNIQYF. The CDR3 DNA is TGTGCCAGTAGTGAAGGGGGCTTCAACCAGAAAAACATTCAGTACTTC.

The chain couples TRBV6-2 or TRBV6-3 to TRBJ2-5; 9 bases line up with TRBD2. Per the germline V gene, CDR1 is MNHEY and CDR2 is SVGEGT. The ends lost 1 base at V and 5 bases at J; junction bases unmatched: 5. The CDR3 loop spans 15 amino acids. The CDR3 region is CASSYWREGRETQYF. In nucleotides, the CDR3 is TGTGCCAGCAGTTACTGGCGGGAGGGCCGGGAGACCCAGTACTTC.

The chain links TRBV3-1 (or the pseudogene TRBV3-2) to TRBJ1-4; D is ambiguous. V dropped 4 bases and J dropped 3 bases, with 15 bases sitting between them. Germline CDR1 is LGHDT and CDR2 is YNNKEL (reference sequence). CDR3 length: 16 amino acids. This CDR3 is CASSLRGIQANEKLFF. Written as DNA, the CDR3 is TGTGCCAGCAGCCTTCGAGGGATTCAGGCTAATGAAAAACTGTTTTTT.

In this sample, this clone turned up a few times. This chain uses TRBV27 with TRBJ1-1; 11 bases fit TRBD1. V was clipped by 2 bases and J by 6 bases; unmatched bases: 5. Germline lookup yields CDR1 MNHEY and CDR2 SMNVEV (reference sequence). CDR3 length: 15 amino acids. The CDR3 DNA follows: TGTGCCAGCAGTTTAACCCCGGGACAGGGGGCTGAAGCTTTCTTT. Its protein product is CASSLTPGQGAEAFF.

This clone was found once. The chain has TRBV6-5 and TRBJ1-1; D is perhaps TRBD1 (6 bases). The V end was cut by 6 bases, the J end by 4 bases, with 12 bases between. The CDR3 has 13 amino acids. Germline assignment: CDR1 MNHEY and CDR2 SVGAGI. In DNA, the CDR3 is TGTGCCAGCAGCGGGAGGGGGGGCACTGAAGCTTTCTTT. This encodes CASSGRGGTEAFF.

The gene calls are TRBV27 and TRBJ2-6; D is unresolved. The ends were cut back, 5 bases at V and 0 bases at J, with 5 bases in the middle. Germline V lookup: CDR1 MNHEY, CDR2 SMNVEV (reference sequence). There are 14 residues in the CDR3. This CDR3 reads CASSASSGANVLTF. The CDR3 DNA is TGTGCCAGCAGTGCCAGCTCTGGGGCCAACGTCCTGACTTTC.

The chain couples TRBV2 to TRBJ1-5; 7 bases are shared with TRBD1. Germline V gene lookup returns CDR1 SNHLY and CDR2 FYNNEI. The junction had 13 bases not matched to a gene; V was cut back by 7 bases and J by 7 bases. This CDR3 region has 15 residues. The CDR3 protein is CASMYETGVGQPQHF. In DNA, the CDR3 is TGTGCCAGCATGTACGAAACAGGGGTCGGACAGCCCCAGCATTTT.

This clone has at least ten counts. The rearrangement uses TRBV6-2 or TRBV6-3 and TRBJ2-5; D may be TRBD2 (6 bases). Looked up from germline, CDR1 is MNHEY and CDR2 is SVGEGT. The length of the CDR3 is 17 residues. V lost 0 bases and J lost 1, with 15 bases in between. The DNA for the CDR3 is TGTGCCAGCAGTTACTCGGGGCGGGGACCCCCCCAAGAGACCCAGTACTTC. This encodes CASSYSGRGPPQETQYF.

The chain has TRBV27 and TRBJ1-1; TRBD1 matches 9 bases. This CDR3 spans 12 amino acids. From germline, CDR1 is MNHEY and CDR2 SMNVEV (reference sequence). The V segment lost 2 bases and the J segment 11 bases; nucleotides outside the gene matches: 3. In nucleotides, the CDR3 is TGTGCCAGCAGTTTAACAGGGGGCGCGGCTTTCTTT. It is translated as CASSLTGGAAFF.

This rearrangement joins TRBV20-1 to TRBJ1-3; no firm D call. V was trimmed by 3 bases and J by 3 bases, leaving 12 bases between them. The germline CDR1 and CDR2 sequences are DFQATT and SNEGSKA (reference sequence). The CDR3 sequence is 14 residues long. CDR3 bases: TGCAGTGCTAGTGGGCGGCTGAGTGGAAACACCATATATTTT. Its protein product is CSASGRLSGNTIYF.